The sequence of this T cell receptor (beta chain) was determined in a study of cytomegalovirus exposure and HLA in healthy donors. Looked up from germline, CDR1 is WNHNN and CDR2 is SYGVQD (reference sequence). The CDR3 loop spans 12 amino acids. V lost 3 bases, J lost 6 bases, and 6 bases lay in between. Researchers ran the PCR with 60 Vbeta and 13 Jbeta primers. Some clones are missing from TCRdb's copy, which holds only in-frame ones; the method was immunoSEQ multiplex PCR. The sample has 87,000 or so clones, around 60% seen once. Comment on this clone: Its antigen remains unknown.

Study-level points and caveats: The sole available immune exposure information was CMV serostatus. In a later analysis, several top co-occurrence clusters appeared linked to parvovirus B19, influenza, CMV and Epstein-Barr virus. The study labeled more than 150 TCR beta chains cytomegalovirus-associated. A later analysis linked a missense DCLRE1C variant to TCR beta V- and J-gene trimming.

Sample: PBMCs. The sequence was collected from a man in his sixties in good health and CMV-seronegative. The V call is TRBV10-1, the J call TRBJ1-5, with D uncertain. The CDR3 loop is CASSEPGQPQHF. The CDR3, as DNA: TGCGCCAGCAGTGAACCGGGTCAGCCCCAGCATTTT.